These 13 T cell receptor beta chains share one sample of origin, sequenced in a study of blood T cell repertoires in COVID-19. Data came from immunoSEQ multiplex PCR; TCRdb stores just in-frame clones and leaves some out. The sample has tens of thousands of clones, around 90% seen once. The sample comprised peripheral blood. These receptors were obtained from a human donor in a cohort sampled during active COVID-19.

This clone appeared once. The CDR3 DNA reads as TGTGCCAGCAGCGAGAACTACTACGCCCCTTACAATGAGCAGTTCTTC. Its protein is CASSENYYAPYNEQFF. The chain carries TRBV6-4 and TRBJ2-1, with unresolved D. The ends were cut back, 6 bases at V and 4 bases at J, with 19 bases in the middle. Germline V gene sequence: CDR1 MRHNA, CDR2 SNTAGT. CDR3 length equals 16 residues.

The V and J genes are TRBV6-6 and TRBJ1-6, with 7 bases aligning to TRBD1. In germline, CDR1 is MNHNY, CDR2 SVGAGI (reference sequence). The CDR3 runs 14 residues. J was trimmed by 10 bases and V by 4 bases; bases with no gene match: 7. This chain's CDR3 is CASSFGQVGSPLHF. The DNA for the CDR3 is TGTGCCAGCAGTTTCGGACAGGTTGGCTCACCCCTCCACTTT.

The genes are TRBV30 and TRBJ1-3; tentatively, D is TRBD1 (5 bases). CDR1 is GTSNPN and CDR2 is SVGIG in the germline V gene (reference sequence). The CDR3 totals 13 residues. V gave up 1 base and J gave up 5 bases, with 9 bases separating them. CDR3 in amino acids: CAWSAGFRNTIYF. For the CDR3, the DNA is TGTGCCTGGAGTGCAGGGTTCCGAAACACCATATATTTT. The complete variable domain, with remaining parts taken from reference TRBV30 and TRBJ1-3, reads SQTIHQWPATLVQPVGSPLSLECTVEGTSNPNLYWYRQAAGRGLQLLFYSVGIGQISSEVPQNLSASRPQDRQFILSSKKLLLSDSGFYLCAWSAGFRNTIYFGEGSWLTVV.

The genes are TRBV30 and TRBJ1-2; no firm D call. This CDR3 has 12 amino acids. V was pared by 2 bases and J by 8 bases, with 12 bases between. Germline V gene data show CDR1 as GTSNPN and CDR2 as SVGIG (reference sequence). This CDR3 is CAWSSSGEGYTF. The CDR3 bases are TGTGCCTGGAGTTCCTCCGGGGAAGGCTACACCTTC.

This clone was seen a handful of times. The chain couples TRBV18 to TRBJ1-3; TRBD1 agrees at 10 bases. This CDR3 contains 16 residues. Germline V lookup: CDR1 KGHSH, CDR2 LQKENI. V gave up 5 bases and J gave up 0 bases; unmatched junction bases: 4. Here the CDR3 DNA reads TGTGCCAGCTCATTCCGGGACAGGGGCTCTGGAAACACCATATATTTT. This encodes CASSFRDRGSGNTIYF. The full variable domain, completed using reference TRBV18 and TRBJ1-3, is NAGVMQNPRHLVRRRGQEARLRCSPMKGHSHVYWYRQLPEEGLKFMVYLQKENIIDESGMPKERFSAEFPKEGPSILRIQQVVRGDSAAYFCASSFRDRGSGNTIYFGEGSWLTVV.

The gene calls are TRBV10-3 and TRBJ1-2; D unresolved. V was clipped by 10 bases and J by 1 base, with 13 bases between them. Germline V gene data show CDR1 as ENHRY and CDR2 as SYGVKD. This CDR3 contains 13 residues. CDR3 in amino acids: CATGGPHNYGYTF. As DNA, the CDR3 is TGTGCCACCGGAGGCCCTCATAACTATGGCTACACCTTC.

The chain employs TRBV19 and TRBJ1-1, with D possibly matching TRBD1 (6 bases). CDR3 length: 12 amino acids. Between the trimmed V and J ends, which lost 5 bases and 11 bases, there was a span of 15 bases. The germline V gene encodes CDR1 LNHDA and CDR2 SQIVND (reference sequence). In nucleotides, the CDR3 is TGTGCCAGTAGTGAGAAGGGGGATACGGCTTTCTTT. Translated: CASSEKGDTAFF.

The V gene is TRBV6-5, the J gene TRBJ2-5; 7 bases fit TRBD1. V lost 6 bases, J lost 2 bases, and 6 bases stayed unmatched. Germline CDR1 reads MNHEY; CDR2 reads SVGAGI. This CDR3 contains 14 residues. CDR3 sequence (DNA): TGTGCCAGCAGCTGGGGACAGCAGCAAGAGACCCAGTACTTC. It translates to CASSWGQQQETQYF.

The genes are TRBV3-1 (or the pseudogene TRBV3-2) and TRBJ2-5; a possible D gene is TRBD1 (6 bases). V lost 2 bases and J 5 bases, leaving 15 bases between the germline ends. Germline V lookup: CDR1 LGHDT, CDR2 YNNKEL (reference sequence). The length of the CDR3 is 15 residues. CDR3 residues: CASSQLPGVGETQYF. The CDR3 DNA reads TGTGCCAGCAGCCAACTCCCAGGGGTGGGGGAGACCCAGTACTTC.

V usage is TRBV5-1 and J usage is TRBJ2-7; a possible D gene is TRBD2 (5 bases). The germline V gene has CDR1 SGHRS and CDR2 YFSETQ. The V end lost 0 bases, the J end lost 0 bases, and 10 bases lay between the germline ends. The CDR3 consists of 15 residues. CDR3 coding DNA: TGCGCCAGCAGCTTGGCGGGGTTTCCCTCCTACGAGCAGTACTTC. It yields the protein CASSLAGFPSYEQYF.

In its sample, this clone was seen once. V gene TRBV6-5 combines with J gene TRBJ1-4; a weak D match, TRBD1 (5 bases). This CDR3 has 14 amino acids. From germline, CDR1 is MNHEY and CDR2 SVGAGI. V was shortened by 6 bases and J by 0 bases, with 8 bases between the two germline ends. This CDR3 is CASRGTATNEKLFF. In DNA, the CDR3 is TGTGCCAGCAGGGGGACTGCAACTAATGAAAAACTGTTTTTT.

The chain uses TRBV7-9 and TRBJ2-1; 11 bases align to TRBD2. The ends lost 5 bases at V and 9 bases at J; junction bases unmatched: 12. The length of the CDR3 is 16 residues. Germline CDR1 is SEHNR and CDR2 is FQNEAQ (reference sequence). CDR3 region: CASSPNPSGGFREQFF. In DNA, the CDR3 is TGTGCCAGCAGCCCGAACCCTAGCGGGGGGTTCCGTGAGCAGTTCTTC.

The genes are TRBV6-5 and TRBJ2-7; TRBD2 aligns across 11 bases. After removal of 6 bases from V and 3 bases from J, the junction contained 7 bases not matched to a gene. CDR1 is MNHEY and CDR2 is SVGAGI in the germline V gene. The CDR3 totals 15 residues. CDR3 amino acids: CASSHIAGGGYEQYF. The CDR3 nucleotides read TGTGCCAGCAGCCACATAGCGGGAGGGGGCTACGAGCAGTACTTC.